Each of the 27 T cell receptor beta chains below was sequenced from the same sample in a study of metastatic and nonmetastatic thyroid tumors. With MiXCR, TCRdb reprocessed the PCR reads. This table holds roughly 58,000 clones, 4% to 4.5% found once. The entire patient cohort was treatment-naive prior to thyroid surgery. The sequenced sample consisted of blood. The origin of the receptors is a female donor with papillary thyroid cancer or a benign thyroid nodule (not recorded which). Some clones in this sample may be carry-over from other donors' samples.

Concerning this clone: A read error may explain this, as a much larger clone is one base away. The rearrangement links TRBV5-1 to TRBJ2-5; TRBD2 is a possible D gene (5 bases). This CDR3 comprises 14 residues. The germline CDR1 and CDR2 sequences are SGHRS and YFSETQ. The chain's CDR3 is CASSLNGIEDTQYF. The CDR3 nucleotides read TGCGCCAGCAGCTTGAACGGGATCGAAGATACCCAGTACTTC.

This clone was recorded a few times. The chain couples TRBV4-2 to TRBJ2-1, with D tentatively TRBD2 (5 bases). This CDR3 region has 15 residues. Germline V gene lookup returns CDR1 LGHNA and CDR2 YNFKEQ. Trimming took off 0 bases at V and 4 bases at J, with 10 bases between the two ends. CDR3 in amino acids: CASSQDQLEYNEQFF. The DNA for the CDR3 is TGTGCCAGCAGCCAAGACCAACTAGAATACAATGAGCAGTTCTTC.

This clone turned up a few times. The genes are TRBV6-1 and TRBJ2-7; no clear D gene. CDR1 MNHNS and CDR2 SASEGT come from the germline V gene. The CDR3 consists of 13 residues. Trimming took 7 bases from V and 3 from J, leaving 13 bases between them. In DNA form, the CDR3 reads TGTGCCAGCATATTGGCGTCTCGCTACGAGCAGTACTTC. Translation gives CASILASRYEQYF.

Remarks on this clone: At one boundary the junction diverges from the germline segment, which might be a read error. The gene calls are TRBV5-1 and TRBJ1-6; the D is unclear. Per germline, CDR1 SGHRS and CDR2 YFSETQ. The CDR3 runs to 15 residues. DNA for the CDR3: TGCGCCGGCAGCTGGGCTGGGCCTAATAATTCACCCCTCCACTTT. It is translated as CAGSWAGPNNSPLHF.

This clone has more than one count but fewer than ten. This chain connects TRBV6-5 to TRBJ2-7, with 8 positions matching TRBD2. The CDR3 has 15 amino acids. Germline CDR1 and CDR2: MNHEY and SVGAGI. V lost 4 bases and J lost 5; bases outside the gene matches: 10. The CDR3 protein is CASSWSAGAQNEQYF. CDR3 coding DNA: TGTGCCAGCAGTTGGTCAGCGGGAGCTCAAAACGAGCAGTACTTC.

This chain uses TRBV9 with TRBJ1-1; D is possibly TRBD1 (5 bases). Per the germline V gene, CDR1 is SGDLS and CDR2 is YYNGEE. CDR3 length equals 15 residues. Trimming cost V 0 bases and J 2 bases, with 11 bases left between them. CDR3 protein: CASSVGGGGNTEAFF. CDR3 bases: TGTGCCAGCAGCGTAGGGGGGGGGGGTAACACTGAAGCTTTCTTT. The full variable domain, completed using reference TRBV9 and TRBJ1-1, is DSGVTQTPKHLITATGQRVTLRCSPRSGDLSVYWYQQSLDQGLQFLIQYYNGEERAKGNILERFSAQQFPDLHSELNLSSLELGDSALYFCASSVGGGGNTEAFFGQGTRLTVV.

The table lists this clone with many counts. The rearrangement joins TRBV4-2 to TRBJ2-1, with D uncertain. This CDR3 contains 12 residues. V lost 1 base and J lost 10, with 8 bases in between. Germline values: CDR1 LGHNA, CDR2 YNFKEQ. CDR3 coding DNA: TGTGCCAGCAGCCAAGTTGCACAGGAGCAGTTCTTC. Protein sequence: CASSQVAQEQFF.

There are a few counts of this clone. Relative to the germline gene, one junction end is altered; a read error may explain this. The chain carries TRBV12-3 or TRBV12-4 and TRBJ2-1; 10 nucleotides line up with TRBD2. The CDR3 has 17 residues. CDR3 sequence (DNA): TGTGCCAGCAGTCGCACTCGATCTAGCGGGAGATACAATGATCAGTTCTTC. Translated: CASSRTRSSGRYNDQFF.

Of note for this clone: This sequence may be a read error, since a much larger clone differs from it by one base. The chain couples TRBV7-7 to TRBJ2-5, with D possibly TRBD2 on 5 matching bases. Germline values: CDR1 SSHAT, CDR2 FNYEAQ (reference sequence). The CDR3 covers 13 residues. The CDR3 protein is CASSPAGSATQYF. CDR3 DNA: TGTGCTAGCAGCCCTGCGGGTTCAGCGACCCAGTACTTC.

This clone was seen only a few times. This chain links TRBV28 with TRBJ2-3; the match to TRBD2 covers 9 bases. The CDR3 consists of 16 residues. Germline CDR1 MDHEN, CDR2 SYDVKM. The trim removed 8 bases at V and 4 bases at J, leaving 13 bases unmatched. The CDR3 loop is CASGTISGRRADTQYF. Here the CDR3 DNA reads TGTGCCAGCGGAACAATTAGCGGGAGACGAGCAGATACGCAGTATTTT.

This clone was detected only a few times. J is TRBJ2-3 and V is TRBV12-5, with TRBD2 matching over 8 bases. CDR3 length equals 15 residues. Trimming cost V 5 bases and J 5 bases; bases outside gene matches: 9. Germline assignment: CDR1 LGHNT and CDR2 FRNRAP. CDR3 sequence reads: CASGHAGGREDTQYF. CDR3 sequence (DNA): TGTGCTAGTGGTCACGCGGGGGGACGGGAAGATACGCAGTATTTT.

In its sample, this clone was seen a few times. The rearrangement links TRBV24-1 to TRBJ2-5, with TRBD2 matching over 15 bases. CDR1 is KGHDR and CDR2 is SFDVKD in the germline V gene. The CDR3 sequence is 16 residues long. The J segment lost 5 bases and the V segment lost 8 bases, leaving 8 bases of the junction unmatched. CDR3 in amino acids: CATIGLAGGSGETQYF. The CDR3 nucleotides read TGTGCCACCATCGGACTAGCGGGAGGGTCGGGGGAGACCCAGTACTTC.

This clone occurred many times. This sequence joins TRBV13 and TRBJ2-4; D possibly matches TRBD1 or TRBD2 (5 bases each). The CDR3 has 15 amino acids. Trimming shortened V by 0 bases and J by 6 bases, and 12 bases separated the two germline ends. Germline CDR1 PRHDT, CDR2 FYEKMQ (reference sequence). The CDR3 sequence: CASSLGRDGGNIQYF. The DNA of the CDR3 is TGTGCCAGCAGCTTAGGCCGGGATGGGGGAAACATTCAGTACTTC. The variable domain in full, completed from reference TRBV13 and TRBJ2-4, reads AAGVIQSPRHLIKEKRETATLKCYPIPRHDTVYWYQQGPGQDPQFLISFYEKMQSDKGSIPDRFSAQQFSDYHSELNMSSLELGDSALYFCASSLGRDGGNIQYFGAGTRLSVL.

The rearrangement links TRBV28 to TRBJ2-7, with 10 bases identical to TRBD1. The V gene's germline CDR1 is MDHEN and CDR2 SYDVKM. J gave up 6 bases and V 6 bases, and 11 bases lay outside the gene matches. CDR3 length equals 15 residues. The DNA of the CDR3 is TGTGCCAGCAGCCAACCGGGACAGGGGAAAGCCGAGCAGTACTTC. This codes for CASSQPGQGKAEQYF.

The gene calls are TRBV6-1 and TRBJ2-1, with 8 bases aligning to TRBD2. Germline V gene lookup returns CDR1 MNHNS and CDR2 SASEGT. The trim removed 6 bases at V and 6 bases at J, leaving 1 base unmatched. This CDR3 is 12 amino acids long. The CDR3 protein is CASRAGVNEQFF. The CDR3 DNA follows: TGTGCCAGCAGAGCGGGAGTCAATGAGCAGTTCTTC.

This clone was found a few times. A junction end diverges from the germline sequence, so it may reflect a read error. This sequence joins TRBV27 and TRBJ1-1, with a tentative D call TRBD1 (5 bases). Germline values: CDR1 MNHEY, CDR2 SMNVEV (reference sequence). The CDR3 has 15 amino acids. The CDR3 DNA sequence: TGTGCCAGCAGTTGGAAGGGACCCCTAGAAACTGAATCTTTCTTT. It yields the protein CASSWKGPLETESFF.

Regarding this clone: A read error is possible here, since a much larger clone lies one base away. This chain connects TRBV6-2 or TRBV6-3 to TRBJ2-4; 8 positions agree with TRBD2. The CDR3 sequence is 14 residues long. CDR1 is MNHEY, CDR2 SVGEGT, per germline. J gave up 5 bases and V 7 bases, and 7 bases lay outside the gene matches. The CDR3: CASIGLAGQNIQYF. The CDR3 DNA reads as TGTGCCAGCATTGGATTAGCGGGACAAAACATTCAGTACTTC.

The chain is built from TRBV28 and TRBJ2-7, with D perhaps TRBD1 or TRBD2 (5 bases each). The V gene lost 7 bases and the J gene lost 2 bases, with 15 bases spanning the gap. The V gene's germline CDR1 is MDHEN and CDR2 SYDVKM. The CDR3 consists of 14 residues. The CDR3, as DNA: TGTGCCAGCACCCCTCTCCTGGGGGCCTACGAGCAGTACTTC. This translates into CASTPLLGAYEQYF.

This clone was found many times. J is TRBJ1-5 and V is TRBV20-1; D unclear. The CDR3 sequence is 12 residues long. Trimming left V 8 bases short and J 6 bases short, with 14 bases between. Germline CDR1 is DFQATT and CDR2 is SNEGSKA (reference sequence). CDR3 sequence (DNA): TGCAGTTCAAAACCCGTCGGTCAGCCCCAGCATTTT. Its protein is CSSKPVGQPQHF.

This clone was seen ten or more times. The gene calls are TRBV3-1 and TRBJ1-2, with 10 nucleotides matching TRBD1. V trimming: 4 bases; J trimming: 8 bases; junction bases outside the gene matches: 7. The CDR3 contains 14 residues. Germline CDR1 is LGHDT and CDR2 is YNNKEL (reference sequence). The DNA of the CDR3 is TGTGCCAGCAGCCCTCGACAGGGGGCGTGGGGCTACACCTTC. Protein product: CASSPRQGAWGYTF.

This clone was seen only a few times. The CDR3 loop reads CASSSIAGEDADTQYF. CDR3 nucleotide sequence: TGTGCCAGCAGTTCGATAGCGGGAGAGGATGCAGATACGCAGTATTTT. The genes are TRBV28 and TRBJ2-3; 9 bases map to TRBD2. The germline CDR1 and CDR2 sequences are MDHEN and SYDVKM. The CDR3 spans 16 residues. The ends lost 4 bases at V and 4 bases at J; junction bases unmatched: 9.

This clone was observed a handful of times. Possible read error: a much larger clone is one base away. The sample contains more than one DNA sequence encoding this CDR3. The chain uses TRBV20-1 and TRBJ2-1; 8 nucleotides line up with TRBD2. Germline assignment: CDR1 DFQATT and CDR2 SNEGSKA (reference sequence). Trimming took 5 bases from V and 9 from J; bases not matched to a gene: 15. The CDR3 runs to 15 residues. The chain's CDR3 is CSAGLTSGTRGEQFF. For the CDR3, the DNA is TGCAGTGCTGGGCTAACTAGCGGCACTAGGGGTGAGCAGTTCTTC.

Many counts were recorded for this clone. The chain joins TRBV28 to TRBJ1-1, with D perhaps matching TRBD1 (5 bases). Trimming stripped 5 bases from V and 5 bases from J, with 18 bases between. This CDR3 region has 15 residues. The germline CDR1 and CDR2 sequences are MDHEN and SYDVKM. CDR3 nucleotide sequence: TGTGCCAGCAGTAACTCCTACGAGAGGGGAACTGAAGCTTTCTTT. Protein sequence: CASSNSYERGTEAFF.

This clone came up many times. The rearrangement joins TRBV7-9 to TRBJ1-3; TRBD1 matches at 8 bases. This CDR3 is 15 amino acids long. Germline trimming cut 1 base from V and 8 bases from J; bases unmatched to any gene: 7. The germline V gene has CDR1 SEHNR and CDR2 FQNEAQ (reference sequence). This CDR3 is CASSLGDRSGYTIYF. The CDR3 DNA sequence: TGTGCCAGCAGCTTAGGGGACAGGTCCGGCTACACCATATATTTT.

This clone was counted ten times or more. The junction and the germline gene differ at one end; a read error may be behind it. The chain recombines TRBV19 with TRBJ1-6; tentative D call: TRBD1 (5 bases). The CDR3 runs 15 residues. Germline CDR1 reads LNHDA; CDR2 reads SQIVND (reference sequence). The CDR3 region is CASTGGFSHNSPLHF. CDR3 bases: TGTGCCAGTACCGGGGGGTTCTCCCATAATTCACCCCTCCACTTT.

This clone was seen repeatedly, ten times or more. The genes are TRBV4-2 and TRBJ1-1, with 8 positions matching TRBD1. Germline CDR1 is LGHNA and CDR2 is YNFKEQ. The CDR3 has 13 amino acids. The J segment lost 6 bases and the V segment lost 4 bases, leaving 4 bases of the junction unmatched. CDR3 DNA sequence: TGTGCCAGCAGCCGTCAGGGGGCCGCTGAAGCTTTCTTT. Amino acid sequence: CASSRQGAAEAFF.

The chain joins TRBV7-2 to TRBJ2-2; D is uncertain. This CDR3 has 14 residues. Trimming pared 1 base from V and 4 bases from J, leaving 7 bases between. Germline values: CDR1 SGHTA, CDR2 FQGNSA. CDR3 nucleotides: TGTGCCAGCAGCTTAGGGCATAGCACCGGGGAGCTGTTTTTT. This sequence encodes CASSLGHSTGELFF.